The rows below give T cell receptor beta chains drawn from one sample of a study of a mutant IDH1 vaccine in newly diagnosed glioma. Their antigens are not known. The assay was immunoSEQ multiplex PCR, and TCRdb's table has in-frame clones only and misses some. The sample comprises roughly 70,000 clones, 84% of which are singletons, and roughly 14% rests with the top ten. The specimen was PBMCs, collected from a glioma patient whose treatment included an IDH1 peptide vaccine. The receptors were gathered from a man between 18 and 29 years old with glioma. CDR3s include the opening cysteine and the closing phenylalanine or tryptophan. D genes are given only for firm matches. Size is omitted from some rows. Given values are once, few, many or a class for expanded clones.

D gene	clone size	V gene	J gene	CDR3 length	CDR3 protein	CDR3 DNA
TRBD1	-	TRBV6-5	TRBJ1-1	16	CASSSRDRVTNTEAFF	TGTGCCAGCAGTTCAAGGGACAGGGTTACGAACACTGAAGCTTTCTTT
-	-	TRBV11-2	TRBJ1-2	15	CASSLDSLRLYGYTF	TGTGCCAGCAGCTTAGACAGCCTCCGCCTCTATGGCTACACCTTC
-	-	TRBV5-1	TRBJ1-4	16	CASSMDRGTTNEKLFF	TGCGCCAGCAGCATGGACCGGGGGACGACTAATGAAAAACTGTTTTTT
-	-	TRBV6-5	TRBJ2-3	12	CASSYNTDTQYF	TGTGCCAGCAGTTACAATACAGATACGCAGTATTTT
-	once	TRBV2	TRBJ1-1	15	CASSAYGTLGTEAFF	TGTGCCAGCAGTGCCTATGGCACTCTGGGGACTGAAGCTTTCTTT
TRBD1	-	TRBV19	TRBJ2-7	14	CASRKTGQSYEQYF	TGTGCCAGTAGGAAGACGGGACAGTCCTACGAGCAGTACTTC
TRBD1	once	TRBV18	TRBJ1-1	18	CASSTLLGDRGRRSEAFF	TGTGCCAGCTCAACACTCCTCGGTGACAGGGGCCGAAGGTCTGAAGCTTTCTTT
-	-	TRBV7-9	TRBJ1-2	13	CASSLAAANGYTF	TGTGCCAGCAGCTTAGCGGCGGCGAATGGCTACACCTTC
TRBD1	-	TRBV4-3	TRBJ2-2	18	CASSQGASGGGVDGELFF	TGCGCCAGCAGCCAAGGGGCCTCAGGGGGTGGTGTCGACGGGGAGCTGTTTTTT
-	-	TRBV10-1	TRBJ1-2	13	CASRENTNYGYTF	TGCGCCAGTCGGGAGAACACTAACTATGGCTACACCTTC